The 18 T cell receptor beta chains presented below share a single source sample, sequenced in a study of T cell responses to AZD1222 COVID-19 vaccine. Using immunoSEQ multiplex PCR, the repertoire was profiled, and TCRdb retains in-frame clones only, with some absent. The sample yields 110,000 or so clones, 75% to 95% seen once. Source: peripheral blood, taken on day 0 of AZD1222 vaccination. These receptors were collected from an adult in good health.

The chain employs TRBV7-9 and TRBJ2-3; 10 nucleotides align to TRBD1. Trimming took 4 bases from V and 6 from J; bases not matched to a gene: 7. The CDR3 runs to 15 residues. The germline gives CDR1 SEHNR, CDR2 FQNEAQ (reference sequence). CDR3 coding DNA: TGTGCCAGCAGCTGGGGGGGACAGGGGTCGGATACGCAGTATTTT. It specifies CASSWGGQGSDTQYF.

The chain is built from TRBV7-8 and TRBJ2-1; 8 bases align to TRBD1. The trim removed 5 bases at V and 6 bases at J, leaving 9 bases unmatched. The CDR3 consists of 15 residues. Germline CDR1 is SGHVS and CDR2 is FQNEAQ. The CDR3 bases are TGTGCCAGCAGCCTAACCCGGGACAGGCTCAATGAGCAGTTCTTC. Amino acids: CASSLTRDRLNEQFF. The whole variable domain, filled in from reference TRBV7-8 and TRBJ2-1, reads GAGVSQSPRYKVAKRGQDVALRCDPISGHVSLFWYQQALGQGPEFLTYFQNEAQLDKSGLPSDRFFAERPEGSVSTLKIQRTQQEDSAVYLCASSLTRDRLNEQFFGPGTRLTVL.

This rearrangement joins TRBV7-9 to TRBJ1-6; no clear D. From germline, CDR1 is SEHNR and CDR2 FQNEAQ (reference sequence). This CDR3 contains 13 residues. V gave up 5 bases and J gave up 8 bases, with 10 bases separating them. The CDR3 nucleotides read TGTGCCAGCAGCGCAGTAGTCGATTCACCCCTCCACTTT. Translated: CASSAVVDSPLHF.

The chain carries TRBV27 and TRBJ1-6; D perhaps matches TRBD1 (6 bases). The V and J ends lost 3 bases and 11 bases respectively, with 20 bases between them. The CDR3 consists of 16 residues. Germline V gene data show CDR1 as MNHEY and CDR2 as SMNVEV (reference sequence). Here the CDR3 DNA reads TGTGCCAGCAGTTTTTCCCCTCCCCCTGGGACAACACCCCTCCACTTT. It yields the protein CASSFSPPPGTTPLHF.

The chain employs TRBV19 and TRBJ1-1, with D unclear. The CDR3 runs to 13 residues. Germline CDR1 is LNHDA and CDR2 is SQIVND (reference sequence). V lost 2 bases, J lost 4 bases, and 8 bases lay in between. Here the CDR3 reads CASSIWESTEAFF. CDR3 sequence (DNA): TGTGCCAGTAGTATATGGGAGAGCACTGAAGCTTTCTTT.

The chain uses TRBV14 and TRBJ2-3, with 7 nucleotides matching TRBD2. The length of the CDR3 is 15 residues. The V gene's germline CDR1 is SGHDN and CDR2 FVKESK. V shed 6 bases, J shed 2 bases, and the junction held 8 bases outside the gene matches. DNA of the CDR3: TGTGCCAGCAGGCCTAGCGGAGGGGTCACAGATACGCAGTATTTT. It specifies CASRPSGGVTDTQYF.

This chain's CDR3 is CASSQVGYSPLHF. CDR3 nucleotides: TGTGCCAGCAGCCAAGTCGGGTATTCACCCCTCCACTTT. V and J are TRBV14 and TRBJ1-6; D call uncertain. This CDR3 region has 13 residues. Germline V gene lookup returns CDR1 SGHDN and CDR2 FVKESK. V lost 1 base to trimming and J lost 8 bases, with 6 bases between them. The entire variable domain, with the rest obtained from reference TRBV14 and TRBJ1-6, is as follows: EAGVTQFPSHSVIEKGQTVTLRCDPISGHDNLYWYRRVMGKEIKFLLHFVKESKQDESGMPNNRFLAERTGGTYSTLKVQPAELEDSGVYFCASSQVGYSPLHFGNGTRLTVT.

V gene TRBV5-5 combines with J gene TRBJ1-2; D unclear. Germline assignment: CDR1 SGHKS and CDR2 YYEKEE (reference sequence). This CDR3 contains 12 residues. Trimming took off 0 bases at V and 4 bases at J, with 4 bases between the two ends. DNA of the CDR3: TGTGCCAGCAGCTTGGATCCCTATGGCTACACCTTC. Translation: CASSLDPYGYTF. Filled out from reference TRBV5-5 and TRBJ1-2, the complete variable domain reads DAGVTQSPTHLIKTRGQQVTLRCSPISGHKSVSWYQQVLGQGPQFIFQYYEKEERGRGNFPDRFSARQFPNYSSELNVNALLLGDSALYLCASSLDPYGYTFGSGTRLTVV.

The chain joins TRBV19 to TRBJ1-5; D might be TRBD1 (5 bases). Deletions cut 8 bases from V and 3 bases from J, with 23 bases between. There are 17 residues in the CDR3. Germline values: CDR1 LNHDA, CDR2 SQIVND (reference sequence). Here the CDR3 reads CASGPYLVGDPNQPQHF. Here the CDR3 DNA reads TGTGCCAGTGGTCCCTATCTGGTGGGGGACCCCAATCAGCCCCAGCATTTT.

The V call is TRBV12-3 or TRBV12-4, the J call TRBJ2-1; perhaps TRBD2 as D (5 bases). V shed 5 bases and J shed 6 bases, with 11 bases lying between them. This CDR3 region has 13 residues. The CDR3 DNA follows: TGTGCCAGCAGTAATAGCGCGGGCAATGAGCAGTTCTTC. Amino acids: CASSNSAGNEQFF.

The chain is built from TRBV7-2 and TRBJ1-2; D is perhaps TRBD1 (6 bases). The germline gives CDR1 SGHTA, CDR2 FQGNSA. Trimming left V 4 bases short and J 8 bases short, with 14 bases between. The CDR3 is made up of 13 amino acids. In nucleotides, the CDR3 is TGTGCCAGCAGCTCAATTACAGGGATCGGCTACACCTTC. It yields the protein CASSSITGIGYTF.

V is TRBV27 and J is TRBJ2-7; 10 positions match TRBD2. Germline V CDR1 and CDR2: MNHEY, SMNVEV (reference sequence). Trimming cost V 6 bases and J 3 bases; bases outside gene matches: 14. The CDR3 is 17 residues long. CDR3: CASRRTSGDLAFYEQYF. The CDR3 DNA reads as TGTGCCAGCAGGAGGACTAGCGGCGATCTAGCCTTCTACGAGCAGTACTTC.

The chain carries TRBV4-1 and TRBJ2-7, with TRBD1 matching over 7 bases. The germline V gene has CDR1 MGHRA and CDR2 YSYEKL. This CDR3 comprises 15 residues. The V and J ends lost 1 base and 0 bases, in that order; junction bases with no gene match: 3. Here the CDR3 DNA reads TGCGCCAGCAGCCAAGGGGGGACAGTCTCCTACGAGCAGTACTTC. Its translation: CASSQGGTVSYEQYF.

This chain connects TRBV14 to TRBJ1-3; D call uncertain. The CDR3 is made up of 18 amino acids. The V and J ends lost 4 bases and 0 bases respectively, with 19 bases between them. Looked up from germline, CDR1 is SGHDN and CDR2 is FVKESK. This CDR3 is CASSRRRLPTYSGNTIYF. The DNA of the CDR3 is TGTGCCAGCAGCCGAAGAAGGCTGCCAACCTACTCTGGAAACACCATATATTTT. Full variable domain (remainder filled in from reference TRBV14 and TRBJ1-3): EAGVTQFPSHSVIEKGQTVTLRCDPISGHDNLYWYRRVMGKEIKFLLHFVKESKQDESGMPNNRFLAERTGGTYSTLKVQPAELEDSGVYFCASSRRRLPTYSGNTIYFGEGSWLTVV.

J is TRBJ2-2 and V is TRBV28, with D possibly TRBD1 on 6 matching bases. The CDR3 has 15 amino acids. The germline V gene encodes CDR1 MDHEN and CDR2 SYDVKM. V was pared by 5 bases and J by 6 bases, with 16 bases between. The CDR3 DNA reads as TGTGCCAGCAGTCTACAGGGTCCAGGGGCCGGGGAGCTGTTTTTT. Protein: CASSLQGPGAGELFF.

The rearrangement joins TRBV2 to TRBJ1-5; D is possibly TRBD1 (5 bases). CDR3 length: 17 amino acids. Trimming removed 6 bases from V and 3 bases from J, with 21 bases in between. Looked up from germline, CDR1 is SNHLY and CDR2 is FYNNEI. CDR3 nucleotides: TGTGCCAGCAGGGCCCGGGCAAGGAAAGGGACCAATCAGCCCCAGCATTTT. Protein: CASRARARKGTNQPQHF.

On this clone: At the DNA level, this CDR3 is encoded by other sequences in the same sample as well. The rearrangement uses TRBV9 and TRBJ1-1; D is ambiguous. Trimming removed 3 bases from V and 0 bases from J, with 6 bases in between. Germline lookup yields CDR1 SGDLS and CDR2 YYNGEE. The CDR3 sequence is 13 residues long. This CDR3 is CASSGHMNTEAFF. The CDR3 DNA is TGTGCCAGCAGCGGTCATATGAACACTGAAGCTTTCTTT.

The V call is TRBV18, the J call TRBJ2-2; 8 bases fit TRBD1. This CDR3 has 17 residues. The V and J ends lost 2 bases and 2 bases, in that order; junction bases with no gene match: 7. CDR1 is KGHSH and CDR2 is LQKENI in the germline V gene. The CDR3 DNA reads as TGTGCCAGCTCACCAATTGTGGGACAGGTCAACACCGGGGAGCTGTTTTTT. Its protein is CASSPIVGQVNTGELFF.